This T cell receptor beta chain was sequenced in a study of blood T cells in healthy people across ages. Germline V lookup: CDR1 KGHDR, CDR2 SFDVKD. Trimming stripped 5 bases from V and 8 bases from J, with 18 bases between. This CDR3 comprises 15 residues. The second PCR ran roughly 7 to 11 cycles with a sample-barcoded 5' primer and J-beta primers. TCRdb ran MiXCR on the 5' RACE reads and lists one entry per CDR3 protein. The sample lists about 1.6 million distinct CDR3 sequences; around 36% were seen once. This clonotype was detected ten times or more. The source of this sequence is a woman in her thirties in good health. The specimen was blood. This chain uses TRBV24-1 with TRBJ2-1, with a tentative D call TRBD2 (7 bases). The CDR3 loop reads CATSGGRLAVDEQFF. The CDR3 DNA is TGTGCCACCAGTGGGGGGCGACTAGCCGTCGATGAGCAGTTCTTC.